This entry lists 27 T cell receptor beta chains sequenced from one sample in a study of cytomegalovirus exposure and HLA in healthy donors. This PCR relied on a set of 60 Vbeta primers and 13 Jbeta primers. Assay: immunoSEQ multiplex PCR; the TCRdb copy retains only in-frame clones and omits some. The sample consists of fewer than 180,000 clones, 79% of them appearing once. The sample was PBMCs. All receptors come from a man aged 50-60 years in good health and CMV-seropositive.

This chain connects TRBV5-1 to TRBJ2-5; 7 positions match TRBD1. The J call is uncertain, as TRBJ2-7 better fits the DNA end. The length of the CDR3 is 13 residues. The germline V gene encodes CDR1 SGHRS and CDR2 YFSETQ. The CDR3 region has the DNA TGCGCCAGCAGCCCCAGACAGGGTTACGAGCAGTACTTC. Its translation: CASSPRQGYEQYF.

The chain combines TRBV9 with TRBJ1-3; the match to TRBD1 covers 8 bases. The CDR3 is 16 residues long. Germline lookup yields CDR1 SGDLS and CDR2 YYNGEE. The V gene end was trimmed by 3 bases and the J gene end by 2 bases; junction bases not matched to a gene: 7. CDR3 amino acids: CASSGIGQGAGNTIYF. As DNA, the CDR3 is TGTGCCAGCAGCGGAATAGGACAGGGAGCTGGAAACACCATATATTTT.

For the CDR3, the DNA is TGTGCCAGCAGCTTAGGGGAAATCTGGTTAGCGAGAGCGGCCTACGAGCAGTACTTC. Translation: CASSLGEIWLARAAYEQYF. J is TRBJ2-7 and V is TRBV7-2; a possible D gene is TRBD2 (5 bases). This CDR3 region has 19 residues. V dropped 1 base and J dropped 2 bases, with 24 bases sitting between them. Per germline, CDR1 SGHTA and CDR2 FQGNSA.

V and J are TRBV27 and TRBJ2-7, with 7 bases identical to TRBD2. Germline-derived CDR1 and CDR2 are MNHEY and SMNVEV (reference sequence). CDR3 length: 16 residues. The V segment lost 0 bases and the J segment 2 bases; nucleotides outside the gene matches: 7. The CDR3 coding sequence is TGTGCCAGCAGTTTATCCTCGACTAGCTCCCCCTACGAGCAGTACTTC. As protein: CASSLSSTSSPYEQYF.

V is TRBV10-3 and J is TRBJ1-1, with TRBD1 matching 7 bases. The CDR3 extends over 12 amino acids. Looked up from germline, CDR1 is ENHRY and CDR2 is SYGVKD. The J segment lost 5 bases and the V segment lost 4 bases, leaving 1 base of the junction unmatched. CDR3 protein: CAISAGGTEAFF. CDR3 in DNA: TGTGCCATCAGTGCAGGGGGTACTGAAGCTTTCTTT.

The chain recombines TRBV19 with TRBJ2-7; TRBD1 is a possible D gene (6 bases). The CDR3 length is 14 residues. The germline V gene has CDR1 LNHDA and CDR2 SQIVND (reference sequence). Between the trimmed V and J ends, which lost 7 bases and 8 bases, there was a span of 21 bases. The CDR3 reads CASMPGRGSYKQYF. In DNA, the CDR3 is TGTGCCAGTATGCCAGGCAGGGGTAGCTATAAGCAGTACTTC.

The V gene is TRBV30, the J gene TRBJ1-3; D possibly corresponds to TRBD1 (6 bases). Trimming left V 8 bases short and J 6 bases short, with 14 bases between. Germline V gives CDR1 GTSNPN, CDR2 SVGIG (reference sequence). The CDR3 has 12 amino acids. CDR3 amino acids: CALNEGVNTIYF. DNA for the CDR3: TGTGCCCTAAACGAGGGGGTAAACACCATATATTTT.

V usage is TRBV5-6 and J usage is TRBJ1-5; weak D call: TRBD1 (6 bases). Trimming removed 4 bases from V and 9 bases from J, with 20 bases in between. From germline, CDR1 is SGHDT and CDR2 YYEEEE. The CDR3 is made up of 15 amino acids. CDR3 DNA sequence: TGTGCCAGCAGCCCCCGTGGACCCCGAGGGGGGCCCCAGCATTTT. It specifies CASSPRGPRGGPQHF.

This clone has a handful of counts. The gene calls are TRBV10-2 and TRBJ2-1; D call uncertain. CDR1 and CDR2 (germline): WSHSY, SAAADI. Trimming removed 4 bases at V and 6 bases at J, with 10 bases between. This CDR3 spans 13 amino acids. The CDR3 nucleotides are TGCGCCAGCAGTGGCGGTAGTCTCAATGAGCAGTTCTTC. This gives the protein CASSGGSLNEQFF.

The chain employs TRBV11-2 and TRBJ2-3; D is unresolved. The CDR3 sequence is 14 residues long. V was shortened by 1 base and J by 1 base, with 6 bases between the two germline ends. The germline V gene has CDR1 SGHAT and CDR2 FQNNGV. The CDR3 is CASSLVPGTDTQYF. The CDR3 nucleotides read TGTGCCAGCAGCTTAGTTCCAGGCACAGATACGCAGTATTTT.

CDR3 DNA sequence: TGTGCCAGCAGCACCCATACAGGGGGCGGTTTCTACGAGCAGTACTTC. This sequence encodes CASSTHTGGGFYEQYF. The chain has TRBV7-6 and TRBJ2-7; 9 bases line up with TRBD1. The CDR3 is made up of 16 amino acids. Germline values: CDR1 SGHVS, CDR2 FNYEAQ. V was pared by 5 bases and J by 3 bases, with 11 bases of the junction left unmatched.

The chain joins TRBV21-1 to TRBJ2-4; TRBD1 is the table's D call and was not checked against the DNA. TRBV21-1 is assigned pseudogene status. CDR3 length: 12 amino acids. This CDR3 is CASSNDSDIQYF. In DNA form, the CDR3 reads TGTGCCAGCAGCAATGACAGTGACATTCAGTACTTC.

The CDR3 sequence is CASSDGTGDIMNTEAFF. CDR3 nucleotide sequence: TGTGCCAGCAGTGACGGTACAGGCGACATCATGAACACTGAAGCTTTCTTT. J is TRBJ1-1 and V is TRBV2, with D possibly being TRBD1 (5 bases). CDR1 and CDR2 from the germline V gene are SNHLY and FYNNEI. The CDR3 spans 17 residues. Trimming removed 3 bases at V and 0 bases at J, with 17 bases between.

The genes are TRBV6-5 and TRBJ2-3; 10 bases are shared with TRBD2. This CDR3 spans 16 amino acids. The J segment lost 4 bases and the V segment lost 3 bases, leaving 7 bases of the junction unmatched. From germline, CDR1 is MNHEY and CDR2 SVGAGI. The CDR3 DNA reads TGTGCCAGCAGTTATCTAGCGGGAGCAAGGTCAGATACGCAGTATTTT. Translating it yields CASSYLAGARSDTQYF.

CDR3 bases: TGTGCCGCCCGGGCGGGGAACTATAATTCACCCCTCCACTTT. Translated: CAARAGNYNSPLHF. The chain links TRBV19 to TRBJ1-6; D gene uncertain. The CDR3 covers 14 residues. V lost 11 bases to trimming and J lost 3 bases, with 14 bases between them. CDR1 and CDR2 from the germline V gene are LNHDA and SQIVND (reference sequence).

This clone showed up just a few times. The chain joins TRBV6-4 to TRBJ2-3, with D possibly being TRBD2 (7 bases). The V gene lost 3 bases and the J gene lost 2 bases, with 12 bases spanning the gap. Germline V gene data show CDR1 as MRHNA and CDR2 as SNTAGT. This CDR3 has 15 amino acids. In DNA, the CDR3 is TGTGCCAGCAGTGAAGGGGGGAGGGCCACAGATACGCAGTATTTT. Protein product: CASSEGGRATDTQYF.

The chain recombines TRBV2 with TRBJ1-3; 7 positions agree with TRBD1. With V trimmed by 11 bases and J by 1 base, 8 bases remained unmatched. The CDR3 length is 14 residues. Germline V CDR1 and CDR2: SNHLY, FYNNEI. The CDR3 DNA follows: TGTGCCTGCCGGGGACAGCCTTCTGGAAACACCATATATTTT. It encodes CACRGQPSGNTIYF. The full variable domain, rest sourced from reference TRBV2 and TRBJ1-3, is EPEVTQTPSHQVTQMGQEVILRCVPISNHLYFYWYRQILGQKVEFLVSFYNNEISEKSEIFDDQFSVERPDGSNFTLKIRSTKLEDSAMYFCACRGQPSGNTIYFGEGSWLTVV.

The chain is built from TRBV15 and TRBJ1-5; D is unclear. The CDR3 spans 14 residues. V was cut by 1 base and J by 6 bases, with 10 bases left in between. The germline V gene encodes CDR1 LNHNV and CDR2 YYDKDF (reference sequence). The CDR3 DNA reads TGTGCCACCAGCAGAGTGGGAGTTGGTCAGCCCCAGCATTTT. Translation: CATSRVGVGQPQHF.

This CDR3 reads CASSVVSGGDGSNQPQHF. CDR3 nucleotide sequence: TGTGCCAGTAGTGTGGTTTCAGGGGGCGATGGTAGCAATCAGCCCCAGCATTTT. The chain employs TRBV19 and TRBJ1-5, with TRBD1 matching over 8 bases. Germline lookup yields CDR1 LNHDA and CDR2 SQIVND (reference sequence). The CDR3 contains 18 residues. V dropped 5 bases and J dropped 0; count of bases not matched to a gene: 12.

This chain links TRBV2 with TRBJ1-2, with TRBD1 matching 9 bases. The CDR3 is 14 residues long. Trimming removed 7 bases from V and 2 bases from J; junction bases left unmatched: 5. Germline V gene lookup returns CDR1 SNHLY and CDR2 FYNNEI. Here the CDR3 DNA reads TGTGCCAGCACCCTGGGGACAGGGAACTATGGCTACACCTTC. Protein: CASTLGTGNYGYTF.

The chain links TRBV25-1 to TRBJ2-1; 9 positions match TRBD2. The CDR3 sequence is 14 residues long. CDR1 and CDR2 from the germline V gene are MGHDK and SYGVNS. With 0 bases clipped from V and 7 bases from J, the junction kept 1 base outside the gene matches. The CDR3 DNA reads as TGTGCCAGCAGTGAATATACTAGCGGGAATGAGCAGTTCTTC. This gives the protein CASSEYTSGNEQFF.

This rearrangement joins TRBV12-5 to TRBJ2-5; weak D call: TRBD1 (6 bases). Germline assignment: CDR1 LGHNT and CDR2 FRNRAP. This CDR3 is 15 amino acids long. V shed 5 bases and J shed 1 base, with 14 bases lying between them. The CDR3 reads CASGPDTGTQETQYF. CDR3 nucleotide sequence: TGTGCTAGTGGTCCTGACACAGGGACCCAAGAGACCCAGTACTTC.

The rearrangement uses TRBV29-1 and TRBJ2-5; TRBD2 agrees at 10 bases. The ends lost 7 bases at V and 5 bases at J; junction bases unmatched: 13. CDR3 length: 15 amino acids. From germline, CDR1 is SQVTM and CDR2 ANQGSEA. Here the CDR3 DNA reads TGCAGCGCATGGGGGGCTAGCGGGAGATTGGAGACCCAGTACTTC. Protein product: CSAWGASGRLETQYF.

This rearrangement joins TRBV9 to TRBJ2-2; tentatively, D is TRBD2 (6 bases). Germline V lookup: CDR1 SGDLS, CDR2 YYNGEE. The length of the CDR3 is 17 residues. V was trimmed by 0 bases and J by 4 bases, leaving 16 bases between them. The CDR3 bases are TGTGCCAGCAGCGTAGGGGGCGGGCGGGACGGCACCGGGGAGCTGTTTTTT. It specifies CASSVGGGRDGTGELFF.

V usage is TRBV7-9 and J usage is TRBJ2-5; D remains ambiguous. CDR1 is SEHNR, CDR2 FQNEAQ, per germline (reference sequence). V shed 0 bases and J shed 5 bases, with 10 bases lying between them. The CDR3 runs to 14 residues. CDR3 protein: CASSLAAVLETQYF. The CDR3 nucleotides are TGTGCCAGCAGCTTAGCTGCGGTTCTGGAGACCCAGTACTTC.

The chain links TRBV10-1 to TRBJ1-1; possible D gene TRBD1, 5 bases. The V and J ends lost 6 bases and 1 base respectively, with 9 bases between them. The CDR3 extends over 13 amino acids. Germline V gives CDR1 WNHNN, CDR2 SYGVQD (reference sequence). The DNA for the CDR3 is TGCGCCAGCAGAGACAGAACGAACACTGAAGCTTTCTTT. Its translation is CASRDRTNTEAFF.

This clone came up once. This sequence joins TRBV9 and TRBJ2-7; 12 bases align to TRBD2. CDR3 size: 17 residues. Germline CDR1 reads SGDLS; CDR2 reads YYNGEE. The junction had 10 bases not matched to a gene; V was cut back by 3 bases and J by 3 bases. CDR3 sequence: CASSAGLAGSHNYEQYF. The CDR3 DNA sequence: TGTGCCAGCAGCGCCGGACTAGCGGGATCACATAACTACGAGCAGTACTTC. Complete variable domain (other parts from reference TRBV9 and TRBJ2-7): DSGVTQTPKHLITATGQRVTLRCSPRSGDLSVYWYQQSLDQGLQFLIQYYNGEERAKGNILERFSAQQFPDLHSELNLSSLELGDSALYFCASSAGLAGSHNYEQYFGPGTRLTVT.